This TCR beta chain is from a study of spatial heterogeneity in lung cancer (dated by TCRdb to between 2018 and 2020). As for the study more broadly: Beta-chain transcripts were consistently detected in greater numbers than alpha-chain transcripts, which likely reflected higher beta-chain transcript abundance. In non-small cell lung cancer, the study made a quantitative comparison of TCR alpha and beta repertoires among multiple tumor regions, matched nontumor lung and blood. In the raw uncorrected reads, each unique combination of TCR and UMI appeared more than ten times on average. Nonsynonymous mutation counts, determined by whole-exome sequencing of tumor tissue, were related to features of the TCR repertoire. Both alpha and beta chains were TCR-sequenced in samples taken at surgery, namely 220 tumor regions, 64 matched nontumor lung samples and about 58 PBMC samples. Paper-wide results and their limitations: Confirming at a functional level the hypothesis that regional TCRs recognize regional mutations was considered to require additional single-cell paired TCR alpha and beta sequencing.

Library preparation employed 5' RACE. For sequencing, a NextSeq 500 was employed. In the TCR library protocol, a unique molecular identifier was attached to each TCR cDNA molecule so that PCR and sequencing errors could be corrected. In the paper's pipeline: TCR identification, UMI-based error correction and CDR3 extraction were all carried out with Decombinator tools. TCRs above a frequency of 2 per 1,000, corresponding to the top 1% of the tumor frequency distribution, were defined as expanded. Rényi diversity was computed with the R vegan package after subsampling each repertoire 100 times to 5,000 TCRs. CDR3 similarity networks were constructed using string-kernel similarity of amino acid triplets, with links drawn between CDR3s whose pairwise similarity was above 0.82. The public reads were run again by TCRdb, first through fastp at Q25 and then through MiXCR, and only productive beta chains were kept. Here each entry gathers all rows of one CDR3 protein and keeps the most common genes and DNA. The V and J calls and clone size are TCRdb's, not the authors'. Present in this sample are 39,000 or so distinct CDR3 sequences, approximately 3.1% of which were seen just once. The ten largest clones add up to about 37% of the sample.

The sample's time point label, in plain terms: sample taken at primary tumor resection. The donors were around 69 patients from the lung TRACERx cohort who had early-stage, untreated non-small cell lung cancer. For TCR sequencing, whole RNA was extracted from tumor and nontumor lung tissue, or from cryopreserved PBMC samples, and no cell sorting was done. Patients were selected for TCR sequencing only if sufficient RNA was available from at least two tumor regions. Tumor and adjacent nontumor lung specimens were reviewed by a lung pathologist before selection. In its sample, this clonotype was seen many times. Its antigen remains unidentified. Nothing much larger sits one base from this clone, and base qualities are not available. From its cysteine to its phenylalanine, the CDR3 spans 13 amino acids. CDR3 DNA only is kept here, 39 bases in frame from base 1. CDR1 SQVTM and CDR2 ANQGSEA were looked up in the germline V gene. V gives up 7 bases and J gives up 12 bases, and the segment between their germline ends measures 21 bases.

Here the chain combines TRBV29-1 and TRBJ1-4; D gene: possibly TRBD1, on 6 matching bases. The receptor's source is a male donor with early-stage non-small cell lung cancer. The source was normal lung tissue next to the tumor, collected at surgery. The bases are TGCAGCGCCGAGGGCAGGGGCGTTTCCGAACTGTTTTTT. Its product reads: CSAEGRGVSELFF.